This TCR beta chain was retrieved from a study of technical replicates of blood from a handful of donors. CDR1 and CDR2 (germline): MDHEN, SYDVKM. CDR3 length equals 13 residues. V gave up 5 bases and J gave up 7 bases, with 12 bases separating them. The table came from immunoSEQ multiplex PCR; TCRdb's copy has only in-frame clones and leaves some out. The sample shows tens of thousands of clones, roughly 96% of them seen only once. The sequenced material came from T cells isolated from PBMCs. The V call is TRBV28, the J call TRBJ1-5; D might be TRBD1 (6 bases). This receptor was obtained from a human donor in good health. CDR3 protein: CASSPDRLQPQHF. DNA of the CDR3: TGTGCCAGCAGTCCAGACAGGCTCCAGCCCCAGCATTTT.